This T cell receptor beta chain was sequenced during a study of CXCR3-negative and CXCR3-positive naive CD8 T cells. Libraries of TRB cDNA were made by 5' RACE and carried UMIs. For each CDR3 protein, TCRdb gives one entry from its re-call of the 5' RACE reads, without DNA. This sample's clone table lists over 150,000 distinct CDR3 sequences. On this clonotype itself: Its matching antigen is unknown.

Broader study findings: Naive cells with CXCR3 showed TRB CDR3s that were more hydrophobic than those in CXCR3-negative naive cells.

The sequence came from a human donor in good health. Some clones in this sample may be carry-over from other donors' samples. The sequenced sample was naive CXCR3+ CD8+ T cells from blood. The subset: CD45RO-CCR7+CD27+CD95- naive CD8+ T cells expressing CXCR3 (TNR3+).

The CDR3 loop reads CSVETHSSYEQYF. The V gene is TRBV29-1, the J gene TRBJ2-7. This CDR3 is built from 13 residues. Germline V gives CDR1 SQVTM, CDR2 ANQGSEA.